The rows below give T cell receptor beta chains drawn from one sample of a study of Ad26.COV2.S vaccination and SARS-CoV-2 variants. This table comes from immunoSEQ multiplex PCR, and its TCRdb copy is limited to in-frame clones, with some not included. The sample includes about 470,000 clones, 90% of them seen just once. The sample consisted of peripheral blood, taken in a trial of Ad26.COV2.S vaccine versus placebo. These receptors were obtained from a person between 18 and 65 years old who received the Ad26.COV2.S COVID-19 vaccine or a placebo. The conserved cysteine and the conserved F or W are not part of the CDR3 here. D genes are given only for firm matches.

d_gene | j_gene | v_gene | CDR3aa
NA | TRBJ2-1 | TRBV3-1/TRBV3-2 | ASSDRGSSYNEQF
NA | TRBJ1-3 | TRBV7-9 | ASRVTGNTIY
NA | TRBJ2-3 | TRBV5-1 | ASSLDHYTDTQY
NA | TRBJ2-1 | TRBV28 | ASSKGLGEQF
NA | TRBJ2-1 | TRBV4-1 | ASTPSQGFYNEQF
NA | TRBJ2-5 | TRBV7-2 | ASSLRGRGGETQY
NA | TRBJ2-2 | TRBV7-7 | ASSLEAGMTGELF
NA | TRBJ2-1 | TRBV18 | ASSPLINEQF
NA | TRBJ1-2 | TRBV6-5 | ASSYSVGVNYGYT
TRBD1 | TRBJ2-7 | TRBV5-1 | ASSWGLQGAYEQY
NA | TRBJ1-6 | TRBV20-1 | SASGRFPYNSPLH
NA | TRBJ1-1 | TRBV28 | ASSPPISGTEAF
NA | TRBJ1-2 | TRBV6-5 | ASRRTADYGYT
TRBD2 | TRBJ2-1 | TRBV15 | ATSRDLAGGISYNEQF
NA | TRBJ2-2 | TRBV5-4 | ASSSGPSNTGELF
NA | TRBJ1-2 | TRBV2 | ASSQELNYGYT
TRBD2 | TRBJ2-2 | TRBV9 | ASSVTLAGYHTNTGELF
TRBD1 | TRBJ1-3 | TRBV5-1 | ASSRQGPSSGNTIY
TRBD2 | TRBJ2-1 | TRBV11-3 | ASSLRGLAGGGDEQF
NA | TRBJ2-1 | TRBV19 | ASTPPEDNEQF
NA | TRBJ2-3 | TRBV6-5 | ASSKPGTDTQY
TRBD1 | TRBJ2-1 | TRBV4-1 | ASSQGTGDYNEQF
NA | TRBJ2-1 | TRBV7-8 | ASSLGPDNEQF
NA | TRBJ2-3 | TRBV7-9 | ASSLASGLTDTQY
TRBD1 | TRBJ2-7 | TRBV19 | ASSNLQGDEQY
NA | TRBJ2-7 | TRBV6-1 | ASSDSPLLRYEQY
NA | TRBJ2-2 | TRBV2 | ASSAVANTGELF
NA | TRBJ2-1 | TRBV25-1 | ASSDPRGAYNEQF
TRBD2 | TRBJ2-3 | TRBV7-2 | ASSSLAGEGTDTQY
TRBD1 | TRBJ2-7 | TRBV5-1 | ASSVLDRVHEQY
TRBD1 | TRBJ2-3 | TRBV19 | ASTSLPGQGPDTQY
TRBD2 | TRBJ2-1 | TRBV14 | ASSQGLWVHNEQF
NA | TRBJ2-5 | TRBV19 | ASSMARGGETQY
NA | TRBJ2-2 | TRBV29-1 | SVVNLNTGELF
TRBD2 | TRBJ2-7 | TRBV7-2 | ASSTTSASSYEQY
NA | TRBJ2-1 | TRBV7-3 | ASSLGPNNEQF
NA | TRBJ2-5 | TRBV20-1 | SASVREPPRGTQY
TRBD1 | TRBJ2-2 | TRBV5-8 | ASSLGDLGPGQTLAGELF
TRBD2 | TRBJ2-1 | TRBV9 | ASSSMGWGGNEQF
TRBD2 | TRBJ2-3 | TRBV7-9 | ASSLARGVEDTQY
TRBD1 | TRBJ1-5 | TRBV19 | ASSAGTGGGLNQPQH